This is a list of T cell receptor beta chains from one sample in a study of control samples from healthy donors and cancer patients. The repertoire was sequenced with immunoSEQ multiplex PCR; TCRdb's copy has only in-frame clones and lacks some. The profile shows some 76,000 clones, roughly 90% of them singletons. The sample comprised PBMCs. The receptors were gathered from a man between 60 and 75 years old with lung cancer. Both conserved end residues are trimmed from each CDR3.

cdr3_aa: ASSERGFSGNTIY; v_call: TRBV5-1; j_call: TRBJ1-3
cdr3_aa: ASSGKGEAF; v_call: TRBV7-9; j_call: TRBJ1-1
cdr3_aa: ASSQGIGATQY; v_call: TRBV7-6; j_call: TRBJ2-3
cdr3_aa: ATRRSSQGWTQY; v_call: TRBV6-5; j_call: TRBJ2-5
cdr3_aa: ATSDPRTVAEQF; v_call: TRBV24-1; j_call: TRBJ2-1
cdr3_aa: ASSRKTMHGEKLF; v_call: TRBV6-5; j_call: TRBJ1-4
cdr3_aa: AWTASGELF; v_call: TRBV30; j_call: TRBJ2-2
cdr3_aa: ASSLDVGGELF; v_call: TRBV11-3; j_call: TRBJ2-2
cdr3_aa: ASSPSSAGEAF; v_call: TRBV18; j_call: TRBJ1-1
cdr3_aa: ASSPGQGTEAF; v_call: TRBV4-2; j_call: TRBJ1-1
cdr3_aa: ASKGRGNTGELF; v_call: TRBV19; j_call: TRBJ2-2
cdr3_aa: ASPWMAGDANTGELF; v_call: TRBV6-7; j_call: TRBJ2-2
cdr3_aa: ASSLFPSGASTDTQY; v_call: TRBV5-1; j_call: TRBJ2-3
cdr3_aa: ASSLGSGTDTQY; v_call: TRBV5-1; j_call: TRBJ2-3
cdr3_aa: ASSAPGTGVIGGYT; v_call: TRBV9; j_call: TRBJ1-2